A selection of T cell receptor beta chains follows, all from one sample in a study of cytomegalovirus exposure and HLA in healthy donors. Some clones are missing from TCRdb's copy, which holds only in-frame ones; the method was immunoSEQ multiplex PCR. The sample gives about 120,000 clones, around 77% of which show up once; approximately 5% is in the top ten. Sequences were obtained from PBMCs. These receptors came from a woman aged 30 to 39 in good health and CMV-seropositive. Each CDR3 is given with its conserved first and last residue. The order of the fields is J gene, clone size, D gene, V gene, CDR3 protein, CDR3 DNA. D genes are given only for firm matches. Size is omitted from some rows. Given values are once, few, many or a class for expanded clones.

TRBJ2-7,few,TRBD1,TRBV19,CATNRDRGGEQYF,TGTGCCACAAACCGGGACAGGGGCGGGGAGCAGTACTTC
TRBJ1-1,few,.,TRBV6-1,CASSESGQREAFF,TGTGCCAGCAGTGAATCTGGACAGCGAGAAGCTTTCTTT
TRBJ2-3,.,.,TRBV6-1,CASSDSAGRGTITDTQYF,TGTGCCAGCAGTGATTCGGCGGGCCGTGGAACAATCACAGATACGCAGTATTTT
TRBJ1-5,.,.,TRBV7-9,CASSSIQRTTHSNQPQHF,TGTGCCAGCAGCTCAATACAACGGACAACCCATAGCAATCAGCCCCAGCATTTT
TRBJ2-7,.,.,TRBV2,CASSGDTSYEQYF,TGTGCCAGCAGTGGGGACACTAGCTACGAGCAGTACTTC
TRBJ1-1,.,.,TRBV7-3,CASSLTAGLNTEAFF,TGTGCCAGCAGCTTAACAGCAGGATTGAACACTGAAGCTTTCTTT
TRBJ1-5,few,TRBD1,TRBV5-1,CASSLFGDRNQPQHF,TGCGCCAGCAGCTTGTTTGGGGACAGAAATCAGCCCCAGCATTTT
TRBJ1-3,.,.,TRBV7-6,CASSLGSGFGNTIYF,TGTGCCAGCAGCCTGGGTTCGGGTTTCGGAAACACCATATATTTT
TRBJ2-3,.,TRBD2,TRBV7-6,CASSLVSLVAGGPNTQYF,TGTGCCAGCAGCTTAGTCTCCCTCGTAGCGGGAGGGCCGAATACGCAGTATTTT
TRBJ2-7,.,TRBD1,TRBV29-1,CSVSRGGTGGSEQYF,TGCAGCGTTTCCCGGGGCGGGACAGGGGGCTCCGAGCAGTACTTC
TRBJ2-3,.,TRBD2,TRBV10-3,CAISDGRGEGQSDTQYF,TGTGCCATCAGTGATGGACGGGGGGAGGGCCAGTCAGATACGCAGTATTTT
TRBJ1-1,once,.,TRBV20-1,CSARDRTEAFF,TGCAGTGCTAGAGACCGTACTGAAGCTTTCTTT
TRBJ2-1,.,TRBD1,TRBV9,CASSTGDRDSYNEQFF,TGTGCCAGCAGCACCGGGGACAGGGACTCCTACAATGAGCAGTTCTTC
TRBJ1-2,.,.,TRBV5-6,CASSLRGYGYTF,TGTGCCAGCAGCTTGAGGGGGTATGGCTACACCTTC
TRBJ2-7,.,TRBD2,TRBV5-1,CASSGPGGGDEQYF,TGCGCCAGCAGCGGACCGGGGGGTGGGGACGAGCAGTACTTC
TRBJ1-2,.,.,TRBV30,CAWSVIPTPGYTF,TGTGCCTGGAGTGTTATCCCTACCCCTGGCTACACCTTC
TRBJ2-3,.,.,TRBV5-1,CASSLSPTDTQYF,TGCGCCAGCAGCTTGTCTCCCACAGATACGCAGTATTTT
TRBJ2-4,.,TRBD2,TRBV13,CASSGGDDPNIQYF,TGTGCCAGCAGCGGGGGGGACGACCCCAACATTCAGTACTTC
TRBJ1-2,.,.,TRBV6-5,CASSYSRNLNYGYTF,TGTGCCAGCAGTTACTCGAGGAACCTTAACTATGGCTACACCTTC
TRBJ2-6,.,.,TRBV18,CASSPGTPISGANVLTF,TGTGCCAGCTCACCCGGGACACCGATCTCTGGGGCCAACGTCCTGACTTTC
TRBJ1-4,once,TRBD1,TRBV29-1,CSAQPGQEEKLFF,TGCAGCGCTCAACCGGGACAGGAGGAAAAACTGTTTTTT
TRBJ1-1,.,.,TRBV5-1,CASTGAGNTEAFF,TGCGCCAGCACAGGGGCCGGTAACACTGAAGCTTTCTTT
TRBJ2-1,.,TRBD2,TRBV15,CATSRDRSSGSLKEFF,TGTGCCACCAGCAGAGATCGGTCTAGCGGGAGCCTAAAGGAGTTCTTC
TRBJ1-4,.,TRBD1,TRBV27,CASSQGQGATNEKLFF,TGTGCCAGCAGTCAAGGACAGGGCGCAACTAATGAAAAACTGTTTTTT
TRBJ2-3,few,TRBD2,TRBV19,CASKSNGRAVSDTQYF,TGTGCCAGTAAGTCAAACGGGAGGGCCGTCTCAGATACGCAGTATTTT
TRBJ1-2,.,.,TRBV27,CASSSRTLNYGYTF,TGTGCCAGCAGTTCCCGGACACTTAACTATGGCTACACCTTC
TRBJ1-2,few,.,TRBV28,CASSLSAGGNGYTF,TGTGCCAGCAGCCTCTCCGCGGGTGGGAATGGCTACACCTTC
TRBJ1-1,.,.,TRBV18,CASSPPQASNTEAFF,TGTGCCAGCTCACCACCTCAGGCCTCGAACACTGAAGCTTTCTTT
TRBJ2-7,.,TRBD1,TRBV5-1,CASSTGTEGGEQYF,TGCGCCAGCAGTACCGGGACAGAGGGCGGCGAGCAGTACTTC
TRBJ1-4,.,TRBD1,TRBV19,CASSFGTGGNEKLFF,TGTGCCAGTAGTTTCGGGACAGGGGGTAATGAAAAACTGTTTTTT
TRBJ2-7,.,.,TRBV19,CASSNAGLHYEQYF,TGTGCCAGTAGTAACGCAGGACTCCACTACGAGCAGTACTTC
TRBJ2-7,.,.,TRBV14,CASSLHLEQYF,TGTGCCAGCAGCCTGCACTTAGAGCAGTACTTC
TRBJ1-2,.,.,TRBV4-2,CASSQGGGDYGYTF,TGTGCCAGCAGCCAAGGGGGGGGAGACTATGGCTACACCTTC
TRBJ2-1,few,TRBD2,TRBV14,CASRRTSGGAGEQFF,TGTGCCAGCAGACGGACTAGCGGGGGGGCGGGTGAGCAGTTCTTC
TRBJ2-7,.,.,TRBV2,CASSERAGVLYEQYF,TGTGCCAGCAGTGAAAGGGCAGGGGTTTTATACGAGCAGTACTTC
TRBJ1-1,.,.,TRBV7-3,CASSSGSGGTEAFF,TGTGCCAGCAGCTCAGGGTCGGGCGGCACTGAAGCTTTCTTT
TRBJ2-7,.,TRBD1,TRBV10-3,CAIDRGHEQYF,TGTGCCATCGACAGGGGCCACGAGCAGTACTTC
TRBJ1-6,.,.,TRBV2,CASSESGIYNSPLHF,TGTGCCAGCAGTGAATCGGGGATCTATAATTCACCCCTCCACTTT
TRBJ1-3,once,.,TRBV30,CAWSVGGANGNTIYF,TGTGCCTGGAGTGTAGGGGGGGCAAATGGAAACACCATATATTTT
TRBJ2-7,.,.,TRBV29-1,CSVVVATEQYF,TGCAGCGTTGTTGTGGCGACAGAGCAGTACTTC
TRBJ1-1,few,.,TRBV27,CASSGDVGTEAFF,TGTGCCAGCAGCGGGGATGTGGGGACTGAAGCTTTCTTT
TRBJ2-1,.,TRBD2,TRBV11-3,CASSPGPSGSYEQFF,TGTGCCAGCAGCCCGGGTCCTAGCGGGAGTTATGAGCAGTTCTTC
TRBJ1-2,.,.,TRBV6-4,CASSEFLGAEYGYTF,TGTGCCAGCAGTGAATTTCTAGGGGCTGAGTATGGCTACACCTTC
TRBJ1-3,.,.,TRBV11-2,CASRAHRYGVTIYF,TGTGCCAGCAGGGCTCACAGATACGGCGTCACCATATATTTT
TRBJ1-2,.,TRBD1,TRBV5-1,CASSLNRDRGGYTF,TGCGCCAGCAGCTTAAACCGGGACAGGGGCGGCTACACCTTC
TRBJ2-7,few,.,TRBV12-5,CASGKRTTEQYF,TGTGCTAGTGGTAAACGGACTACCGAGCAGTACTTC
TRBJ2-1,.,.,TRBV9,CASSVRSNNEQFF,TGTGCCAGCAGCGTTCGGAGCAACAATGAGCAGTTCTTC
TRBJ2-1,few,TRBD1,TRBV19,CASSIGQGWNEQFF,TGTGCCAGTAGTATTGGACAGGGTTGGAATGAGCAGTTCTTC
TRBJ2-1,.,TRBD1,TRBV5-6,CASSQTDRANEQFF,TGTGCCAGCAGCCAGACGGACAGGGCCAATGAGCAGTTCTTC
TRBJ1-3,.,.,TRBV19,CASRQGAGNTIYF,TGTGCCAGTAGACAGGGTGCGGGAAACACCATATATTTT
TRBJ1-2,.,.,TRBV14,CASSQGQFYGYTF,TGTGCCAGCAGCCAAGGACAGTTTTATGGCTACACCTTC